The rows below give T cell receptor beta chains drawn from one sample of a study of blood T cell repertoires in COVID-19. TCRdb keeps only in-frame clones here, not all; method: immunoSEQ multiplex PCR. Counted here are 150,000 or so clones, around four fifths occurring once; the ten biggest clones make up roughly 2.9%. The specimen sequenced was peripheral blood. These receptors came from a woman aged 40 to 50 with active or convalescent COVID-19. Both conserved end residues are part of each CDR3. Fields, in order: clone size, D gene, V gene, J gene, CDR3 protein, CDR3 DNA. D genes are given only for firm matches. Part of the rows lack a size; the others show once, few, many or a class for expanded clones.

abundance: .; d_gene: .; v_gene: TRBV28; j_gene: TRBJ1-5; CDR3aa: CASSSGGNQPQHF; CDR3nt: TGTGCCAGCAGCTCAGGGGGCAATCAGCCCCAGCATTTT
abundance: .; d_gene: .; v_gene: TRBV9; j_gene: TRBJ2-7; CDR3aa: CASSVAAGNYEQYF; CDR3nt: TGTGCCAGCAGCGTAGCGGCAGGGAACTACGAGCAGTACTTC
abundance: once; d_gene: TRBD2; v_gene: TRBV5-4; j_gene: TRBJ2-1; CDR3aa: CASSFSGVTKDEQFF; CDR3nt: TGTGCCAGCAGCTTTAGCGGGGTGACGAAGGATGAGCAGTTCTTC
abundance: .; d_gene: .; v_gene: TRBV3-1/TRBV3-2; j_gene: TRBJ2-5; CDR3aa: CASSQGGGPGTQYF; CDR3nt: TGTGCCAGCAGCCAAGGGGGGGGCCCGGGGACCCAGTACTTC
abundance: .; d_gene: TRBD1; v_gene: TRBV19; j_gene: TRBJ1-6; CDR3aa: CASRDKQGTNSPLHF; CDR3nt: TGTGCCAGTAGGGATAAACAGGGGACCAATTCACCCCTCCACTTT
abundance: .; d_gene: TRBD1; v_gene: TRBV18; j_gene: TRBJ1-2; CDR3aa: CASSPETGNYGYTF; CDR3nt: TGTGCCAGCTCACCAGAGACAGGGAACTATGGCTACACCTTC
abundance: .; d_gene: .; v_gene: TRBV20-1; j_gene: TRBJ1-4; CDR3aa: CSASWQNEKLFF; CDR3nt: TGCAGTGCTAGTTGGCAGAATGAAAAACTGTTTTTT
abundance: .; d_gene: .; v_gene: TRBV30; j_gene: TRBJ2-7; CDR3aa: CAAYRISSYEQYF; CDR3nt: TGTGCCGCCTATAGAATATCCTCCTACGAGCAGTACTTC
abundance: .; d_gene: .; v_gene: TRBV21-1; j_gene: TRBJ1-1; CDR3aa: CASSSDRGSKPTEAFF; CDR3nt: TGTGCCAGCAGCTCGGACAGGGGAAGCAAGCCCACTGAAGCTTTCTTT
abundance: .; d_gene: TRBD2; v_gene: TRBV29-1; j_gene: TRBJ2-1; CDR3aa: CSVTRLAGGRDEQFF; CDR3nt: TGCAGCGTTACCAGACTAGCGGGGGGACGGGATGAGCAGTTCTTC
abundance: .; d_gene: TRBD1; v_gene: TRBV5-1; j_gene: TRBJ1-1; CDR3aa: CASSLALPGQAHTEAFF; CDR3nt: TGCGCCAGCAGCTTGGCCCTGCCGGGACAGGCGCACACTGAAGCTTTCTTT
abundance: .; d_gene: .; v_gene: TRBV19; j_gene: TRBJ2-2; CDR3aa: CASRIGLSNTGELFF; CDR3nt: TGTGCCAGTAGAATTGGGCTTAGTAACACCGGGGAGCTGTTTTTT
abundance: .; d_gene: TRBD2; v_gene: TRBV9; j_gene: TRBJ2-5; CDR3aa: CASSVAASGRYQETQYF; CDR3nt: TGTGCCAGCAGCGTAGCGGCTAGCGGGAGATACCAAGAGACCCAGTACTTC
abundance: .; d_gene: TRBD1; v_gene: TRBV3-1/TRBV3-2; j_gene: TRBJ1-3; CDR3aa: CASTAGTDSGNTIYF; CDR3nt: TGTGCCAGCACCGCCGGGACAGACTCTGGAAACACCATATATTTT
abundance: once; d_gene: .; v_gene: TRBV6-6; j_gene: TRBJ2-7; CDR3aa: CASSSNREPYEQYF; CDR3nt: TGTGCCAGCAGTTCCAACAGGGAGCCCTACGAGCAGTACTTC
abundance: .; d_gene: .; v_gene: TRBV5-4; j_gene: TRBJ2-2; CDR3aa: CASSLAQQGNTGELFF; CDR3nt: TGTGCCAGCAGCTTGGCCCAACAGGGGAACACCGGGGAGCTGTTTTTT
abundance: .; d_gene: .; v_gene: TRBV9; j_gene: TRBJ1-1; CDR3aa: CASSVGGGGMNTEAFF; CDR3nt: TGTGCCAGCAGCGTAGGGGGAGGGGGAATGAACACTGAAGCTTTCTTT
abundance: .; d_gene: .; v_gene: TRBV20-1; j_gene: TRBJ1-5; CDR3aa: CSASSGTAQPQHF; CDR3nt: TGCAGTGCTAGTTCAGGTACGGCCCAGCCCCAGCATTTT
abundance: .; d_gene: TRBD1; v_gene: TRBV6-1; j_gene: TRBJ1-6; CDR3aa: CASSVDRGGPTYNSPLHF; CDR3nt: TGTGCCAGCAGTGTAGACAGGGGAGGACCCACCTATAATTCACCCCTCCACTTT
abundance: .; d_gene: .; v_gene: TRBV3-1/TRBV3-2; j_gene: TRBJ2-6; CDR3aa: CASSQAGTGIVSGANVLTF; CDR3nt: TGTGCCAGCAGCCAAGCCGGAACAGGAATCGTCTCTGGGGCCAACGTCCTGACTTTC
abundance: .; d_gene: TRBD2; v_gene: TRBV11-2; j_gene: TRBJ2-1; CDR3aa: CASSSSSGSRNEQFF; CDR3nt: TGTGCCAGCAGCTCCTCTAGCGGGAGTAGGAATGAGCAGTTCTTC
abundance: .; d_gene: .; v_gene: TRBV25-1; j_gene: TRBJ2-2; CDR3aa: CASSDLNTNTGELFF; CDR3nt: TGTGCCAGCAGTGATCTCAATACTAACACCGGGGAGCTGTTTTTT
abundance: once; d_gene: TRBD2; v_gene: TRBV7-2; j_gene: TRBJ2-3; CDR3aa: CASSTTSGRPTDTQYF; CDR3nt: TGTGCCAGCAGCACGACTAGCGGGAGGCCCACAGATACGCAGTATTTT
abundance: .; d_gene: .; v_gene: TRBV11-3; j_gene: TRBJ1-1; CDR3aa: CASSLGRNTEAFF; CDR3nt: TGTGCCAGCAGCTTAGGGAGGAACACTGAAGCTTTCTTT
abundance: .; d_gene: .; v_gene: TRBV5-4; j_gene: TRBJ2-1; CDR3aa: CASSLFVLNEQFF; CDR3nt: TGTGCCAGCAGCTTGTTTGTCCTCAATGAGCAGTTCTTC
abundance: .; d_gene: TRBD1; v_gene: TRBV15; j_gene: TRBJ1-5; CDR3aa: CATSRSRQGLYFSNQPQHF; CDR3nt: TGTGCCACCAGCCGCTCCAGACAGGGGCTATACTTTAGCAATCAGCCCCAGCATTTT
abundance: .; d_gene: .; v_gene: TRBV3-1/TRBV3-2; j_gene: TRBJ2-5; CDR3aa: CASSQVGLEETQYF; CDR3nt: TGTGCCAGCAGCCAAGTTGGGCTGGAAGAGACCCAGTACTTC
abundance: .; d_gene: .; v_gene: TRBV19; j_gene: TRBJ2-2; CDR3aa: CATQGEDTGELFF; CDR3nt: TGTGCCACCCAGGGGGAGGACACCGGGGAGCTGTTTTTT
abundance: .; d_gene: .; v_gene: TRBV11-3; j_gene: TRBJ2-2; CDR3aa: CASSSVTVRTGELFF; CDR3nt: TGTGCCAGCAGCTCAGTGACAGTGCGGACCGGGGAGCTGTTTTTT
abundance: .; d_gene: TRBD2; v_gene: TRBV5-1; j_gene: TRBJ2-7; CDR3aa: CASSIEGLAVYEQYF; CDR3nt: TGCGCCAGCAGCATAGAGGGACTAGCGGTCTACGAGCAGTACTTC
abundance: .; d_gene: .; v_gene: TRBV30; j_gene: TRBJ1-1; CDR3aa: CAWGEGRWNTEAFF; CDR3nt: TGTGCCTGGGGCGAGGGGAGGTGGAACACTGAAGCTTTCTTT
abundance: .; d_gene: .; v_gene: TRBV6-5; j_gene: TRBJ2-2; CDR3aa: CASSPRGLNTGELFF; CDR3nt: TGTGCCAGCAGCCCCAGGGGTCTGAACACCGGGGAGCTGTTTTTT